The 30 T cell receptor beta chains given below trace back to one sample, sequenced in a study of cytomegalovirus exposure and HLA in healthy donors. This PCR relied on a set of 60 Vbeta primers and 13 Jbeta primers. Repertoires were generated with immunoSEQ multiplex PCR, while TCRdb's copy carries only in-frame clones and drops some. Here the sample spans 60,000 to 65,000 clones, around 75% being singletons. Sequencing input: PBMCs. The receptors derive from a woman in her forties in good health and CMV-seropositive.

CDR3 sequence reads: CASQKMAGSNQPQHF. The CDR3 nucleotides read TGTGCCAGCCAGAAGATGGCGGGTAGCAATCAGCCCCAGCATTTT. The rearrangement links TRBV6-6 to TRBJ1-5; D remains unclear. Trimming took off 8 bases at V and 0 bases at J, with 14 bases between the two ends. In germline, CDR1 is MNHNY, CDR2 SVGAGI (reference sequence). The CDR3 contains 15 residues.

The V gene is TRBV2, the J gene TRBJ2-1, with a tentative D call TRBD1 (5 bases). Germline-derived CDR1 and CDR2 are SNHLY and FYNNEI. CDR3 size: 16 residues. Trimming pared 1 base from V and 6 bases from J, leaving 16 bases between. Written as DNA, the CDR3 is TGTGCCAGCAGTGAAGAGTTTGGCAGGGTTGGCAATGAGCAGTTCTTC. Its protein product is CASSEEFGRVGNEQFF.

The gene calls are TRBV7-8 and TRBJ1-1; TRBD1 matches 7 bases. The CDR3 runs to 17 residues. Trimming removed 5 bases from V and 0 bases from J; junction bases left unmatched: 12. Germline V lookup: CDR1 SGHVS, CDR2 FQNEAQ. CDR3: CASSLRGHGGLNTEAFF. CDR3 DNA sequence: TGTGCCAGCAGCCTGAGGGGGCACGGGGGACTGAACACTGAAGCTTTCTTT.

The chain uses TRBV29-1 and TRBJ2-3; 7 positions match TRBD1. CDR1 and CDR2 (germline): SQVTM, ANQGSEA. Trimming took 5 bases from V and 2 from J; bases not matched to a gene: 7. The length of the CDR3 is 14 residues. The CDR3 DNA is TGCAGCGTTCCAGGGGGATCCCTCACAGATACGCAGTATTTT. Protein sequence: CSVPGGSLTDTQYF.

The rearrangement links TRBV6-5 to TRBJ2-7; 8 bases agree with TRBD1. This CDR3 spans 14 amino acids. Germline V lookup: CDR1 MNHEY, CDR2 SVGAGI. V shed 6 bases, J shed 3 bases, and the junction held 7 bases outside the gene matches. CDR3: CASRSDRGYYEQYF. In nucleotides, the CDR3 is TGTGCCAGCAGATCCGACAGGGGATACTACGAGCAGTACTTC.

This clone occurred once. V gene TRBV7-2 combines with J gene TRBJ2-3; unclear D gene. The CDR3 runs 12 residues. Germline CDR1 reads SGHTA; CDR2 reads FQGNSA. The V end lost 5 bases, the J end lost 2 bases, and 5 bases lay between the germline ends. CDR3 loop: CASSQNTDTQYF. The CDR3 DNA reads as TGTGCCAGCAGCCAGAACACAGATACGCAGTATTTT.

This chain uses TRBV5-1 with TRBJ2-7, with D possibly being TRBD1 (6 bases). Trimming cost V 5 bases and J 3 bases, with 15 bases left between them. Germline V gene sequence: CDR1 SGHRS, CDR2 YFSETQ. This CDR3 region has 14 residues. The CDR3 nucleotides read TGCGCCAGCAGTCCTTCTCGGGACATCTACGAGCAGTACTTC. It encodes CASSPSRDIYEQYF. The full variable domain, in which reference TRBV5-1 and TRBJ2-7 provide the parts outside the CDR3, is KAGVTQTPRYLIKTRGQQVTLSCSPISGHRSVSWYQQTPGQGLQFLFEYFSETQRNKGNFPGRFSGRQFSNSRSEMNVSTLELGDSALYLCASSPSRDIYEQYFGPGTRLTVT.

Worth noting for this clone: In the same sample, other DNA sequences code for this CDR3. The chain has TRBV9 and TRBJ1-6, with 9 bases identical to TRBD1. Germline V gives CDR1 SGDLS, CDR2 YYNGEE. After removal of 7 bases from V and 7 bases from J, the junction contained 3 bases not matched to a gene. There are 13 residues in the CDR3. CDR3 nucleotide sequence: TGTGCCAGCCGACAGGGGGAAAATTCACCCCTCCACTTT. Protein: CASRQGENSPLHF.

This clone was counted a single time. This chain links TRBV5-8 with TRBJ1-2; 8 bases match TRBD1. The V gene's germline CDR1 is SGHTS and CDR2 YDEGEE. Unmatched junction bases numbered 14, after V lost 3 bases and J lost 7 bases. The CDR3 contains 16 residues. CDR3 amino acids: CASSSPEDRGGGGYTF. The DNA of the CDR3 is TGTGCCAGCAGCTCCCCGGAAGACAGGGGAGGAGGTGGCTACACCTTC.

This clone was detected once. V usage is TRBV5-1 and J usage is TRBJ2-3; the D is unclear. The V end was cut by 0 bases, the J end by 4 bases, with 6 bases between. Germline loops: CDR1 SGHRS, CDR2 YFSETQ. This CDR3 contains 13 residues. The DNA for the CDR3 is TGCGCCAGCAGCTTGGGGAGCGCAGATACGCAGTATTTT. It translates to CASSLGSADTQYF.

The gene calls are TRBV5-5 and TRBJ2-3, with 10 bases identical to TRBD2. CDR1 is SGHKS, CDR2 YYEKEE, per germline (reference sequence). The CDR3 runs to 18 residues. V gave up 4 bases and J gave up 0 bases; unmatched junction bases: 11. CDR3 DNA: TGTGCCAGCAGCGTGGGTAGCGGGGGGTCTTCTAGCACAGATACGCAGTATTTT. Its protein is CASSVGSGGSSSTDTQYF.

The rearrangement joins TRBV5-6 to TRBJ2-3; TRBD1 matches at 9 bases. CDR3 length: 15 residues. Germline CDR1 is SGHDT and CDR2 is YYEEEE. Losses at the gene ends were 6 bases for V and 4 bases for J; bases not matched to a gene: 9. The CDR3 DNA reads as TGTGCCAGCAACTCAATGAGACAGGGGGCAGATACGCAGTATTTT. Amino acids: CASNSMRQGADTQYF. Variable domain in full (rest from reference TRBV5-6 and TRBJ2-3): DAGVTQSPTHLIKTRGQQVTLRCSPKSGHDTVSWYQQALGQGPQFIFQYYEEEERQRGNFPDRFSGHQFPNYSSELNVNALLLGDSALYLCASNSMRQGADTQYFGPGTRLTVL.

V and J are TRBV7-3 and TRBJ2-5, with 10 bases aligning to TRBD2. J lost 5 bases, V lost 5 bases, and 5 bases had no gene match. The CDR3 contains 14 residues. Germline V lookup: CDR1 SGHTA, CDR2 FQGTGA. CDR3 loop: CASSPSGGSETQYF. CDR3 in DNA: TGTGCCAGCAGCCCTAGCGGGGGATCGGAGACCCAGTACTTC.

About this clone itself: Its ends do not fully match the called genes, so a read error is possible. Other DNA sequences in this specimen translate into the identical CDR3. The CDR3, as DNA: TGCGCCAGCTCACCATCCATGGACAGGGGAGTTGGCTACACCTTC. Residues: CASSPSMDRGVGYTF. The chain has TRBV18 and TRBJ1-2, with 9 positions matching TRBD1. This CDR3 region has 15 residues. CDR1 and CDR2 from the germline V gene are KGHSH and LQKENI. Full variable domain (missing parts from reference TRBV18 and TRBJ1-2): NAGVMQNPRHLVRRRGQEARLRCSPMKGHSHVYWYRQLPEEGLKFMVYLQKENIIDESGMPKERFSAEFPKEGPSILRIQQVVRGDSAAYFCASSPSMDRGVGYTFGSGTRLTVV.

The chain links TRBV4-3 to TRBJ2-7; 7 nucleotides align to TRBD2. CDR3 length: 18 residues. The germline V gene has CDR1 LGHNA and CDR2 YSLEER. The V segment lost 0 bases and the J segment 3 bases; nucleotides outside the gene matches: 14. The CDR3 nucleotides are TGCGCCAGCAGCCAAGAAGCGGCTAGCGGAGCCCTCAACTACGAGCAGTACTTC. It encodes CASSQEAASGALNYEQYF.

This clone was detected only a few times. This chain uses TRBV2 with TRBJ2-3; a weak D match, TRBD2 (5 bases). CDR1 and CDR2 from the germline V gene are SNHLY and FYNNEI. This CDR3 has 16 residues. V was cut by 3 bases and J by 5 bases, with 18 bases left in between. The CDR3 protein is CASSDFRYRDGDTQYF. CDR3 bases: TGTGCCAGCAGTGATTTTCGTTACCGGGATGGAGATACGCAGTATTTT.

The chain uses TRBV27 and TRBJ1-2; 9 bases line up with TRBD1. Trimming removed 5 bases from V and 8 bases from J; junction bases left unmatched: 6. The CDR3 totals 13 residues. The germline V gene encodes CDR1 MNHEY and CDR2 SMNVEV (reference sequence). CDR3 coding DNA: TGTGCCAGCAGTCCACTGACAGGGGGAGGCTACACCTTC. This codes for CASSPLTGGGYTF.

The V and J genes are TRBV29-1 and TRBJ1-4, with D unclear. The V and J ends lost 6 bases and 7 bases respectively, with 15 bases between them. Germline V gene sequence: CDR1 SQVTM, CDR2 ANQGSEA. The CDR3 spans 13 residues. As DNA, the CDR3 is TGCAGCGTGTCGAGCAGGTTAAGTGAAAAACTGTTTTTT. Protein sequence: CSVSSRLSEKLFF.

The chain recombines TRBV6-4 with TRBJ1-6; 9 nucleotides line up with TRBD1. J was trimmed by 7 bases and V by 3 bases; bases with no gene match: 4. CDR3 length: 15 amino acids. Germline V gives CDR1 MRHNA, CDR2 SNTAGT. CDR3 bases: TGTGCCAGCAGTGAGTCGACAGGGGGGAATTCACCCCTCCACTTT. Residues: CASSESTGGNSPLHF.

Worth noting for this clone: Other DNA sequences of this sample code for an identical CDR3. In DNA form, the CDR3 reads TGTGCCAGCTCACCAAAGGACAGGGGCGGCGGCTACACCTTC. Amino acid sequence: CASSPKDRGGGYTF. This chain links TRBV18 with TRBJ1-2; TRBD1 matches 9 bases. Germline V gene lookup returns CDR1 KGHSH and CDR2 LQKENI. V trimming: 2 bases; J trimming: 8 bases; junction bases outside the gene matches: 6. This CDR3 region has 14 residues.

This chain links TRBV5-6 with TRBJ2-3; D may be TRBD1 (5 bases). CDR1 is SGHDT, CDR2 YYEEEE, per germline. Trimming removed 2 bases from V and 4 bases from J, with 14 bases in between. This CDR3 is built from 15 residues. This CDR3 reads CASSFLGAGPDTQYF. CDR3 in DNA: TGTGCCAGCAGCTTCCTTGGGGCAGGGCCAGATACGCAGTATTTT.

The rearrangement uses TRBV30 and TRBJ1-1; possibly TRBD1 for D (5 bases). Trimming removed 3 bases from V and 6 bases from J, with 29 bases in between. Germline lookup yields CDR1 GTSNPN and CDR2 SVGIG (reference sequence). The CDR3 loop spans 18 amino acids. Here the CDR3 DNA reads TGTGCCTGGAGGGGAAGTAAGATACGCGCCGGAGGGGTCGCTGAAGCTTTCTTT. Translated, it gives CAWRGSKIRAGGVAEAFF.

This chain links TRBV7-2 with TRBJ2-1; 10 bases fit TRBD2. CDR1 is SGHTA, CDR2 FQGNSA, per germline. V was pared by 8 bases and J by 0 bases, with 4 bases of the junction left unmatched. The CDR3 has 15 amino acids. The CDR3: CASQKRGGSYNEQFF. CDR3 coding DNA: TGTGCCAGCCAGAAGCGGGGGGGCTCCTACAATGAGCAGTTCTTC.

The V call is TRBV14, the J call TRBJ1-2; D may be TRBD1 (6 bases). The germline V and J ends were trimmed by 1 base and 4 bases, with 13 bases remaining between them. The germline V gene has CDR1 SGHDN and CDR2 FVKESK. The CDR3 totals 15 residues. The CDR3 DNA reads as TGTGCCAGCAGCCAAGCTTTCGGCAGGGGCTATGGCTACACCTTC. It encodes CASSQAFGRGYGYTF.

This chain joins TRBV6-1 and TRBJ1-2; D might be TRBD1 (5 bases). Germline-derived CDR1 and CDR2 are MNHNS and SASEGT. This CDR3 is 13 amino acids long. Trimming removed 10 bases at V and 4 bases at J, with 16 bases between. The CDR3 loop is CATTVDSAYGYTF. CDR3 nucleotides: TGTGCCACCACCGTCGACAGCGCCTATGGCTACACCTTC.

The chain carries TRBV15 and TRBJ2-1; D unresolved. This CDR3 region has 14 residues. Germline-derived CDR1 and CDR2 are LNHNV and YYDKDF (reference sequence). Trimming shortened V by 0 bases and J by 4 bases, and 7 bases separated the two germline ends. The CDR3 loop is CATSRDGSYNEQFF. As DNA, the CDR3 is TGTGCCACCAGCAGAGATGGCAGTTACAATGAGCAGTTCTTC.

This CDR3 is CASSTMGGGDTEAFF. For the CDR3, the DNA is TGCGCCAGCAGCACAATGGGGGGTGGGGACACTGAAGCTTTCTTT. The rearrangement links TRBV5-1 to TRBJ1-1, with D perhaps matching TRBD1 (5 bases). This CDR3 spans 15 amino acids. Germline V gives CDR1 SGHRS, CDR2 YFSETQ. Trimming shortened V by 4 bases and J by 3 bases, and 16 bases separated the two germline ends.

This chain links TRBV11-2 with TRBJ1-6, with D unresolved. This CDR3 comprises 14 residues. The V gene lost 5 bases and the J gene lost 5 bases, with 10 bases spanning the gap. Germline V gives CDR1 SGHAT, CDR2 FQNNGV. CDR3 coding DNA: TGTGCCAGCAGCCTAGGAGTGGATAATTCACCCCTCCACTTT. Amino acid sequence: CASSLGVDNSPLHF.

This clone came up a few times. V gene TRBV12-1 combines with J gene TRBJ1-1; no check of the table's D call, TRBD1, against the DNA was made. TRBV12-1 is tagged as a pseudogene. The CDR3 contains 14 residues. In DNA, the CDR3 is TGTGCCGGTATCCTGACCTCTAAGGGGACTGAAGCTTTCTTT. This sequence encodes CAGILTSKGTEAFF.

The CDR3 sequence: CATRAGGFTDTQYF. The CDR3 coding sequence is TGTGCCACCCGGGCGGGGGGCTTCACAGATACGCAGTATTTT. The chain has TRBV15 and TRBJ2-3; TRBD2 agrees at 8 bases. The ends lost 8 bases at V and 2 bases at J; junction bases unmatched: 6. This CDR3 has 14 amino acids. Germline V gives CDR1 LNHNV, CDR2 YYDKDF (reference sequence).